A selection of T cell receptor beta chains follows, all from one sample in a study of T-cell memory formation after mild COVID-19. TCRdb independently ran MiXCR on the 5' RACE reads; one entry per CDR3 protein. This table has 400,000 or so distinct CDR3 sequences, around 18% appearing once. Material for sequencing was PBMCs or a T cell subset sorted from them (not recorded which). These receptors all come from an adult woman who had mild COVID-19 (a few samples of this study predate the infection). Cell type and time point are not known. CDR3s include the opening cysteine and the closing phenylalanine or tryptophan. A D gene is named only where the DNA matches it firmly. The size of a clone is reported for some rows only, either as once, few or many, or as a class for expanded clones.

V	size	D	J	CDR3	DNA
TRBV9	few	TRBD1	TRBJ2-2	CASSVGTANTGELFF	TGTGCCAGCAGCGTGGGGACAGCGAACACCGGGGAGCTGTTTTTT
TRBV7-9	-	-	TRBJ2-3	CASSFDGADTQYF	TGTGCCAGCAGCTTCGACGGGGCAGATACGCAGTATTTT
TRBV29-1	few	-	TRBJ2-7	CSVSKPVGRGYEQYF	TGCAGCGTCTCCAAGCCCGTTGGCAGGGGCTACGAGCAGTACTTC
TRBV9	few	-	TRBJ2-1	CASGSPGGYNEQFF	TGTGCCAGCGGCAGCCCAGGTGGCTACAATGAGCAGTTCTTC
TRBV12-3/TRBV12-4	-	-	TRBJ2-6	CASSPRGARGTGANVLTF	TGTGCCAGCAGTCCCCGCGGGGCTCGGGGGACCGGGGCCAACGTCCTGACTTTC
TRBV5-5	few	TRBD1	TRBJ1-1	CASRGDRGRPGGTEAFF	TGTGCCAGCAGAGGGGACAGGGGGCGCCCCGGGGGAACTGAAGCTTTCTTT
TRBV19	few	-	TRBJ1-5	CASSYVTGYSNQPQHF	TGTGCCAGTAGTTACGTGACGGGGTATAGCAATCAGCCCCAGCATTTT
TRBV7-9	few	-	TRBJ1-2	CASSFPGYGYTF	TGTGCCAGCAGCTTCCCCGGCTATGGCTACACCTTC
TRBV14	-	-	TRBJ1-1	CASSQDWLGVRNTEAFF	TGTGCCAGCAGCCAAGATTGGTTGGGGGTCCGGAACACTGAAGCTTTCTTT
TRBV29-1	few	-	TRBJ1-2	CSVEDRWGDTYQLANYGYTF	TGCAGCGTTGAAGATAGGTGGGGGGACACCTACCAACTAGCTAACTATGGCTACACCTTC
TRBV20-1	-	TRBD1	TRBJ1-5	CSAKTGWDQPQHF	TGCAGTGCTAAGACAGGGTGGGATCAGCCCCAGCATTTT
TRBV7-9	many	-	TRBJ2-7	CASSPMEGPYEQYF	TGTGCCAGCAGCCCTATGGAGGGACCCTACGAGCAGTACTTC
TRBV5-6	-	-	TRBJ1-2	CASSDSGYGYTF	TGTGCCAGCAGCGACAGTGGCTATGGCTACACCTTC
TRBV20-1	-	-	TRBJ2-1	CSARLDSGTLVF	TGCAGTGCTAGACTCGATTCCGGGACTTTGGTCTTC
TRBV9	-	-	TRBJ1-2	CASSVSPTGEPNYGYTF	TGTGCCAGCAGCGTATCCCCCACGGGGGAGCCAAACTATGGCTACACCTTC
TRBV30	-	-	TRBJ2-1	CAWSGGFGNEQFF	TGTGCCTGGAGTGGCGGATTCGGCAATGAGCAGTTCTTC
TRBV4-1	-	TRBD2	TRBJ2-1	CASSQDRRGSSYNEQFF	TGCGCCAGCAGCCAAGATCGGCGGGGGAGCTCCTACAATGAGCAGTTCTTC
TRBV3-1	-	-	TRBJ1-2	CASSQDREGGYGYTF	TGTGCCAGCAGCCAAGATCGAGAAGGGGGCTATGGCTACACCTTC
TRBV11-2	few	TRBD2	TRBJ2-2	CASSRRLAGLTGELFF	TGTGCCAGCAGTCGTCGGCTAGCGGGACTCACCGGGGAGCTGTTTTTT
TRBV6-5	-	-	TRBJ1-6	CASSARNSPLHF	TGTGCCAGCAGTGCTCGCAATTCACCCCTCCACTTT
TRBV5-1	-	TRBD1	TRBJ2-7	CASTSAGTGGYEQYF	TGCGCCAGCACCTCCGCCGGGACAGGGGGCTACGAGCAGTACTTC
TRBV5-1	many	-	TRBJ2-7	CASSLDRESYEQYF	TGCGCCAGCAGCTTGGACAGGGAAAGCTACGAGCAGTACTTC
TRBV7-9	-	-	TRBJ2-5	CASSLDGGVGETQYF	TGTGCCAGCAGCTTAGACGGGGGCGTGGGAGAGACCCAGTACTTC
TRBV4-3	few	-	TRBJ2-1	CASSQDGSSYNEQFF	TGCGCCAGCAGCCAAGACGGGAGCTCCTACAATGAGCAGTTCTTC
TRBV29-1	few	-	TRBJ2-7	CSVVDGGDRYEQYF	TGCAGCGTTGTCGACGGGGGCGACAGGTACGAGCAGTACTTC
TRBV20-1	-	TRBD2	TRBJ2-1	CSARDGGVEQFF	TGCAGTGCTAGGGACGGGGGGGTTGAGCAGTTCTTC
TRBV3-1	-	-	TRBJ1-2	CASSLRLRGPTNYGYTF	TGTGCCAGCAGCCTCCGGCTAAGGGGCCCTACTAACTATGGCTACACCTTC
TRBV7-9	few	TRBD1	TRBJ1-4	CASSSRGTGDEKLFF	TGTGCCAGCAGCTCCCGCGGGACAGGGGACGAAAAACTGTTTTTT
TRBV12-3/TRBV12-4	-	TRBD2	TRBJ2-5	CASSPLAGGKETQYF	TGTGCCAGCAGTCCACTAGCGGGAGGCAAAGAGACCCAGTACTTC
TRBV29-1	-	-	TRBJ2-7	CSVRQGGAYEQYF	TGCAGCGTTAGGCAGGGAGGTGCCTACGAGCAGTACTTC
TRBV7-8	few	-	TRBJ2-3	CASSLRPRDTQYF	TGTGCCAGCAGCCTCAGGCCCCGAGATACGCAGTATTTT
TRBV3-1	few	-	TRBJ2-3	CASSGLNTDTQYF	TGTGCCAGCTCAGGACTAAACACAGATACGCAGTATTTT
TRBV5-1	-	-	TRBJ2-2	CASSLGGAGTGELFF	TGCGCCAGCAGCTTAGGTGGGGCCGGCACCGGGGAGCTGTTTTTT
TRBV3-1	few	-	TRBJ1-2	CASSQDPENYGYTF	TGTGCCAGCAGCCAAGATCCAGAAAACTATGGCTACACCTTC
TRBV30	few	-	TRBJ2-7	CAWSDVGEQYF	TGTGCCTGGAGTGATGTTGGCGAGCAGTACTTC
TRBV7-6	many	-	TRBJ2-5	CASSLEGTQYF	TGTGCCAGCAGCTTGGAGGGAACCCAGTACTTC
TRBV5-1	many	-	TRBJ2-1	CASSLSGPTGREQFF	TGCGCCAGCAGCCTCTCGGGGCCCACCGGACGTGAGCAGTTCTTC
TRBV6-1	few	-	TRBJ2-3	CAGGRGSSTDTQYF	TGTGCCGGCGGAAGAGGTTCTTCCACAGATACGCAGTATTTT
TRBV7-2	-	-	TRBJ2-1	CASSSWGDEQFF	TGTGCCAGCAGCTCGTGGGGTGATGAGCAGTTCTTC
TRBV24-1	-	TRBD1	TRBJ2-6	CATSADRAKVSGANVLTF	TGTGCCACCAGCGCAGACAGGGCTAAAGTCTCTGGGGCCAACGTCCTGACTTTC
TRBV25-1	many	-	TRBJ2-3	CASSERRGKVPDTQYF	TGTGCCAGCAGTGAACGACGGGGTAAGGTGCCAGATACGCAGTATTTT
TRBV4-3	many	TRBD2	TRBJ2-3	CASSRGGPDTQYF	TGCGCCAGCAGCAGGGGAGGGCCAGATACGCAGTATTTT